The 10 T cell receptor beta chains reported below all come from one sample, sequenced in a study of response to subunit inactivated influenza vaccine. One entry per CDR3 protein, called by TCRdb with MiXCR from the RT-PCR reads. Among about 620,000 distinct CDR3 sequences listed, about 10% were seen once. Material: PBMCs from blood, obtained on the day of vaccination. The source is a man aged 50-60 years who received an inactivated influenza vaccine.

The chain has TRBV27 and TRBJ2-1, with 10 positions matching TRBD1. The CDR3 runs 13 residues. J lost 7 bases, V lost 10 bases, and 7 bases had no gene match. Germline CDR1 and CDR2: MNHEY and SMNVEV (reference sequence). CDR3 DNA sequence: TGTGCCACCGGGACAGGGGTTATTAATGAGCAGTTCTTC. Translating gives CATGTGVINEQFF.

This clonotype has only a few counts. The chain uses TRBV18 and TRBJ2-1; D tentatively reads TRBD1 or TRBD2 (5 bases each). The V gene's germline CDR1 is KGHSH and CDR2 LQKENI. The CDR3 has 15 residues. V was trimmed by 2 bases and J by 7 bases, leaving 15 bases between them. The CDR3 DNA sequence: TGTGCCAGCTCACCAAGCATGGGGGTACCGAATGAGCAGTTCTTC. Translation gives CASSPSMGVPNEQFF.

V is TRBV4-2 and J is TRBJ2-7, with 7 bases matching TRBD1. This CDR3 is 15 amino acids long. From germline, CDR1 is LGHNA and CDR2 YNFKEQ. J lost 3 bases, V lost 5 bases, and 10 bases had no gene match. The CDR3 region is CASSTIQGTDYEQYF. The CDR3 DNA follows: TGTGCCAGCAGCACAATACAGGGGACAGACTACGAGCAGTACTTC.

In this sample, this clonotype turned up a few times. The rearrangement joins TRBV6-5 to TRBJ2-7; perhaps TRBD2 as D (7 bases). The germline gives CDR1 MNHEY, CDR2 SVGAGI. There are 15 residues in the CDR3. V lost 5 bases, J lost 2 bases, and 16 bases lay in between. CDR3 nucleotides: TGTGCCAGCAGTCAGTCGCGGGGGCCTACCTACGAGCAGTACTTC. Translation gives CASSQSRGPTYEQYF.

Here the CDR3 DNA reads TGCGCCAGCAGCCCGAGGGGGGAGAAGGACGAGCAGTACTTC. Residues: CASSPRGEKDEQYF. J is TRBJ2-7 and V is TRBV5-1; D assignment may be TRBD1 or TRBD2 (6 bases each). V gave up 4 bases and J gave up 5 bases, with 16 bases separating them. CDR1 is SGHRS, CDR2 YFSETQ, per germline. The CDR3 sequence is 14 residues long.

The rearrangement uses TRBV29-1 and TRBJ2-3; 11 bases line up with TRBD2. Germline assignment: CDR1 SQVTM and CDR2 ANQGSEA. The CDR3 length is 17 residues. The CDR3 DNA reads as TGCACAGCGGGTGTCCCGACTAGCGGGACCAGCACAGATACGCAGTATTTT. The encoded protein is CTAGVPTSGTSTDTQYF.

This sequence joins TRBV20-1 and TRBJ2-3; no reliable D call. The CDR3 contains 10 residues. The germline CDR1 and CDR2 sequences are DFQATT and SNEGSKA (reference sequence). Trimming removed 5 bases from V and 7 bases from J, with 7 bases in between. This CDR3 reads CSAPLNTQYF. The CDR3 coding sequence is TGCAGTGCTCCTCTCAATACGCAGTATTTT.

This CDR3 is CASIRGTGGLNSYEQYF. CDR3 in DNA: TGTGCCAGCATCCGAGGGACAGGGGGGCTAAACTCCTACGAGCAGTACTTC. The chain is built from TRBV28 and TRBJ2-7; TRBD1 agrees at 11 bases. V shed 7 bases and J 0 bases; nucleotides not matched to a gene: 11. This CDR3 has 17 amino acids. CDR1 is MDHEN and CDR2 is SYDVKM in the germline V gene.

This clonotype has more than one count but fewer than ten. The CDR3 coding sequence is TGTGCCAGCAGTTACTCGACAATGAACTACGAGCAGTACTTC. Translating gives CASSYSTMNYEQYF. V and J are TRBV6-2 or TRBV6-3 and TRBJ2-7, with unresolved D. This CDR3 has 14 residues. The germline CDR1 and CDR2 sequences are MNHEY and SVGEGT. V lost 0 bases to trimming and J lost 3 bases, with 9 bases between them.

The chain employs TRBV7-6 and TRBJ2-1; D is unclear. CDR1 and CDR2 from the germline V gene are SGHVS and FNYEAQ. CDR3 length: 14 amino acids. V lost 1 base to trimming and J lost 5 bases, with 9 bases between them. The CDR3 DNA reads as TGTGCCAGCAGCTTAGTGCTTACACACAATGAGCAGTTCTTC. Protein product: CASSLVLTHNEQFF.